This T cell receptor beta chain was documented in a study of T cell repertoires in cytomegalovirus infection. Study-level background: Carrying CMV and the relevant HLA type showed in public TCR beta signatures.

A single record per CDR3 protein comes from TCRdb applying MiXCR to the reads. The sample carries about 300,000 distinct CDR3 sequences, 9.6% recorded once. The V end was cut by 3 bases, the J end by 0 bases, with 10 bases between. The CDR3 has 15 amino acids. Germline CDR1 SGDLS, CDR2 YYNGEE. This clonotype was counted ten times or more. The clonotype originates from a human donor in good health (CMV status not recorded). Some clones in this sample may be carry-over from other donors' samples. This chain joins TRBV9 and TRBJ2-1, with D tentatively TRBD1 (6 bases). The sequencing input was PBMCs. This chain's CDR3 is CASSAGTHSYNEQFF. The CDR3 DNA sequence: TGTGCCAGCAGCGCCGGGACACACTCCTACAATGAGCAGTTCTTC.